The sequence of this T cell receptor (beta chain) was determined in a study of blood T cell repertoires in COVID-19. Whole-study context: T cells, B-cell-depleted T cells, or PBMCs supplied cDNA or gDNA.

The count of this clone is one. With 6 bases removed from V and 8 bases from J, the gap between germline ends came to 16 bases. The CDR3 spans 13 residues. Cohort 3 donors were reported recovered after two negative PCRs, clearance, or symptom resolution. Some clones are missing from TCRdb's copy, which holds only in-frame ones; the method was immunoSEQ multiplex PCR. This table has roughly 200,000 clones, 88% appearing once. Sequenced input: PBMCs or T cells enriched from blood (not recorded which). The rearrangement joins TRBV12-3 or TRBV12-4 to TRBJ1-2; D call uncertain. The receptor comes from a woman under 40 who had recovered from COVID-19. CDR3 coding DNA: TGTGCCAGCAGCTCGATGGTGGGAGGAGGCTACACCTTC. This gives the protein CASSSMVGGGYTF.